This TCR beta chain was obtained from a study of control samples from healthy donors and cancer patients. Generated by immunoSEQ multiplex PCR, the TCRdb table keeps only in-frame clones and is missing some. The sample records about 83,000 clones, around 91% being singletons. CDR1 and CDR2 from the germline V gene are LNHDA and SQIVND (reference sequence). V gave up 3 bases and J gave up 8 bases, with 19 bases separating them. The CDR3 has 16 residues. The TCR originated in a man aged 45-60 years in good health. What was sequenced was blood. J is TRBJ1-4 and V is TRBV19; possibly TRBD1 for D (6 bases). The CDR3 DNA sequence: TGTGCCAGTAGTATCGGACAACAGGGTTGGCTCGAAAAACTGTTTTTT. This codes for CASSIGQQGWLEKLFF.